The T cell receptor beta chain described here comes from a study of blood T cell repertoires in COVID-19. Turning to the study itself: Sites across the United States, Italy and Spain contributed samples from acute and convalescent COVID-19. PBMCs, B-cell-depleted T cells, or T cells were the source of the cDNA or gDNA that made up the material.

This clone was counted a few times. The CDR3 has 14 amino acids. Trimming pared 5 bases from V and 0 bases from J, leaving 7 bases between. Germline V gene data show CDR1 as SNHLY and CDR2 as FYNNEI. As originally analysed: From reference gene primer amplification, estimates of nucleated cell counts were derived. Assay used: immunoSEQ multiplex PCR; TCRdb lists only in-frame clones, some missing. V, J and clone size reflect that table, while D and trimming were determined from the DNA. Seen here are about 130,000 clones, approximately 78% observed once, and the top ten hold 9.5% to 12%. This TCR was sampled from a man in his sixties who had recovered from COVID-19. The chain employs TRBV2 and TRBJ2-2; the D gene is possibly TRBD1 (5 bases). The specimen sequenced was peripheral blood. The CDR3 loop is CASSPRANTGELFF. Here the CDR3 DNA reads TGTGCCAGCAGTCCCAGGGCGAACACCGGGGAGCTGTTTTTT.